What follows are 6 T cell receptor beta chains derived from one specimen sequenced in a study of CD4 T cell repertoires and nickel. TCRdb re-derived calls from the RT-PCR reads in MiXCR, one entry per CDR3 protein. The table shows 200 to 250 distinct CDR3 sequences, with 45% to 60% occurring only once. Sequencing used CD4+ T cells from blood, not recorded whether cultured. The source of these receptors is a human donor in a nickel allergy study, with or without nickel allergy (not recorded which). It is not recorded whether this sample comes from one donor or several.

This clonotype has just one count. V usage is TRBV12-3 or TRBV12-4 and J usage is TRBJ1-2; D unclear. The CDR3 runs to 11 residues. Trimming removed 6 bases from V and 3 bases from J, with 5 bases in between. CDR3 sequence (DNA): TGTGCCAGCAGACTCTACTATGGCTACACCTTC. This translates into CASRLYYGYTF.

This clonotype came up a few times. V is TRBV12-3 or TRBV12-4 and J is TRBJ2-1, with 9 bases fitting TRBD2. The CDR3 has 17 amino acids. The ends lost 5 bases at V and 2 bases at J; junction bases unmatched: 10. CDR3 region: CASSPTQLAGAYNEQFF. The DNA of the CDR3 is TGTGCCAGCAGTCCCACCCAGTTAGCGGGGGCCTACAATGAGCAGTTCTTC.

The chain employs TRBV6-4 and TRBJ2-5; a weak D match, TRBD2 (5 bases). Germline loops: CDR1 MRHNA, CDR2 SNTAGT. This CDR3 comprises 16 residues. The V end lost 2 bases, the J end lost 1 base, and 14 bases lay between the germline ends. CDR3 sequence (DNA): TGTGCCAGCAGTGACGGGCTGTCAGGACTCCAAGAGACCCAGTACTTC. It yields the protein CASSDGLSGLQETQYF.

This clonotype was detected a few times. J is TRBJ1-6 and V is TRBV5-6; D is uncertain. The CDR3 runs to 16 residues. V was trimmed by 4 bases and J by 6 bases, leaving 17 bases between them. CDR1 and CDR2 from the germline V gene are SGHDT and YYEEEE. The CDR3 region has the DNA TGTGCCAGCAGCCAAGGACGGATTAGCCTTAATTCACCCCTCCACTTT. The encoded protein is CASSQGRISLNSPLHF.

The gene calls are TRBV7-2 and TRBJ1-2; 9 bases are a match to TRBD1. CDR3 length: 13 amino acids. The V gene's germline CDR1 is SGHTA and CDR2 FQGNSA. V was pared by 3 bases and J by 5 bases, with 1 base of the junction left unmatched. The CDR3 loop is CASSLTGGYGYTF. For the CDR3, the DNA is TGTGCCAGCAGCTTGACAGGGGGTTATGGCTACACCTTC.

The CDR3 spells CASSPSQGVLAYGYTF. The DNA for the CDR3 is TGTGCCAGCTCACCTTCACAGGGAGTTCTTGCCTATGGCTACACCTTC. The rearrangement links TRBV18 to TRBJ1-2, with D perhaps TRBD1 (6 bases). The germline CDR1 and CDR2 sequences are KGHSH and LQKENI. V gave up 3 bases and J gave up 4 bases, with 18 bases separating them. The CDR3 loop spans 16 amino acids.